These 15 T cell receptor beta chains were sequenced from one sample in a study of T cells in Graves' hyperthyroidism and ophthalmopathy. Template material for amplifying TCR beta CDR3 regions consisted of RNA transcripts. The HTBI set primed first-round TCR CDR3 RT-PCR. TCRdb itself ran the multiplex PCR reads through MiXCR, one entry per CDR3 protein. The sample comprises some 550,000 distinct CDR3 sequences, more than 15% of which are singletons, and about 3.5% rests with the top ten. The specimen was blood. All receptors come from a woman between 35 and 50 years old with Graves' ophthalmopathy.

Notes on this clonotype: This may be a read error, as it is one base from a much larger clone. The rearrangement links TRBV6-2 or TRBV6-3 to TRBJ1-1, with TRBD1 as a possible D gene (6 bases). Trimming removed 5 bases at V and 2 bases at J, with 15 bases between. The CDR3 has 15 amino acids. The germline CDR1 and CDR2 sequences are MNHEY and SVGEGT. This chain's CDR3 is CASSESGHPNTEAFF. For the CDR3, the DNA is TGTGCCAGCAGTGAGTCGGGACACCCAAACACTGAAGCTTTCTTT.

This clonotype came up many times. The rearrangement joins TRBV12-3 or TRBV12-4 to TRBJ1-6, with 9 bases fitting TRBD1. The CDR3 consists of 14 residues. V gave up 5 bases and J gave up 10 bases; unmatched junction bases: 6. CDR3 sequence reads: CASSHDRGSSPLHF. The CDR3 DNA is TGTGCCAGCAGTCACGACAGGGGGTCGTCACCCCTCCACTTT.

This clonotype was seen at least ten times. V usage is TRBV3-1 and J usage is TRBJ1-3; D not certain. Trimming removed 4 bases at V and 1 base at J, with 14 bases between. The CDR3 runs 16 residues. Germline-derived CDR1 and CDR2 are LGHDT and YNNKEL (reference sequence). CDR3 sequence reads: CASSRNIPGSGNTIYF. The CDR3 nucleotides read TGTGCCAGCAGCCGAAACATCCCGGGGTCTGGAAACACCATATATTTT.

The table lists this clonotype with a few counts. The chain is built from TRBV2 and TRBJ2-4; no firm D call. V shed 6 bases and J shed 8 bases, with 11 bases lying between them. The CDR3 covers 12 residues. Germline lookup yields CDR1 SNHLY and CDR2 FYNNEI. As DNA, the CDR3 is TGTGCCAGCAGGTCCCCTGGGGACATTCAGTACTTC. This translates into CASRSPGDIQYF.

A note on this clonotype: One end of the junction varies from germline; a read error may be responsible. The rearrangement uses TRBV2 and TRBJ2-1; TRBD2 aligns across 8 bases. This CDR3 comprises 16 residues. From germline, CDR1 is SNHLY and CDR2 FYNNEI. Written as DNA, the CDR3 is TGTGCCAGCATCTTAAGCGCAGGACTAGCTTACAGTGAGCAGTTCTTC. As protein: CASILSAGLAYSEQFF.

Comment on this clonotype: Its ends do not fully match the called genes, so a read error is possible. The chain joins TRBV10-3 to TRBJ2-1; D is unclear. This CDR3 has 15 residues. In germline, CDR1 is ENHRY, CDR2 SYGVKD. Here the CDR3 DNA reads TGTGCCAGCAGTTCCATCCCTGATAGTGGTCATGAGCAGTTCTTC. Translation gives CASSSIPDSGHEQFF.

This clonotype was detected once. The chain couples TRBV15 to TRBJ1-1; no clear D gene. The CDR3 extends over 16 amino acids. CDR1 is LNHNV, CDR2 YYDKDF, per germline (reference sequence). V gave up 0 bases and J gave up 1 base, with 12 bases separating them. The CDR3 DNA sequence: TGTGCCACCAGCAGAGATGGCGGTAACGGGAACACTGAAGCTTTCTTT. Encoded protein: CATSRDGGNGNTEAFF.

Ten or more counts support this clonotype. CDR3 in DNA: TGTGCCAGCTCACCAGGTCCAGGGTACAATGAGCAGTTCTTC. Protein sequence: CASSPGPGYNEQFF. J is TRBJ2-1 and V is TRBV18; possible D gene TRBD1, 5 bases. V dropped 2 bases and J dropped 4 bases, with 9 bases sitting between them. The CDR3 is 14 amino acids. CDR1 is KGHSH and CDR2 is LQKENI in the germline V gene.

This rearrangement joins TRBV7-9 to TRBJ2-2; 8 nucleotides agree with TRBD2. Germline V gene sequence: CDR1 SEHNR, CDR2 FQNEAQ (reference sequence). The CDR3 has 17 amino acids. Losses at the gene ends were 0 bases for V and 6 bases for J; bases not matched to a gene: 9. Written as DNA, the CDR3 is TGTGCCAGCAGCTTAGCGGCCAGCGGGGGAACCGCCGGGGAGCTGTTTTTT. Residues: CASSLAASGGTAGELFF.

This clonotype showed up just a few times. V is TRBV20-1 and J is TRBJ1-2, with D possibly TRBD1 on 5 matching bases. The V gene's germline CDR1 is DFQATT and CDR2 SNEGSKA (reference sequence). This CDR3 contains 12 residues. Trimming took 3 bases from V and 6 from J, leaving 11 bases between them. The CDR3 reads CSARPGDDGYTF. The CDR3 region has the DNA TGCAGTGCTAGGCCCGGGGACGATGGCTACACCTTC.

CDR3 amino acids: CASSDSGYSPLHF. The CDR3 DNA sequence: TGTGCCAGCAGTGACTCGGGCTATTCACCCCTCCACTTT. The chain has TRBV6-1 and TRBJ1-6; D is unresolved. The CDR3 has 13 residues. Looked up from germline, CDR1 is MNHNS and CDR2 is SASEGT. Deletions cut 3 bases from V and 8 bases from J, with 8 bases between.

There are many counts of this clonotype. This chain links TRBV2 with TRBJ2-4, with a tentative D call TRBD2 (6 bases). This CDR3 has 14 residues. CDR1 is SNHLY and CDR2 is FYNNEI in the germline V gene. Between the trimmed V and J ends, which lost 7 bases and 0 bases, there was a span of 10 bases. CDR3 region: CASKEGLAKNIQYF. For the CDR3, the DNA is TGTGCCAGCAAAGAGGGACTAGCCAAAAACATTCAGTACTTC.

The chain links TRBV30 to TRBJ2-7, with 7 bases fitting TRBD2. Trimming took 8 bases from V and 2 from J; bases not matched to a gene: 12. The CDR3 has 14 residues. Germline V CDR1 and CDR2: GTSNPN, SVGIG (reference sequence). Written as DNA, the CDR3 is TGTGCCCGGAACCGGGGGGTGCCCCCCTACGAGCAGTACTTC. The encoded protein is CARNRGVPPYEQYF.

This clonotype was recorded at least ten times. This rearrangement joins TRBV5-6 to TRBJ1-1, with 8 bases lining up with TRBD1. The CDR3 has 16 amino acids. The junction had 7 bases not matched to a gene; V was cut back by 1 base and J by 2 bases. Germline V CDR1 and CDR2: SGHDT, YYEEEE. CDR3 coding DNA: TGTGCCAGCAGCTTGACCGGGACAGGCCCTAACACTGAAGCTTTCTTT. Translated: CASSLTGTGPNTEAFF.

This clonotype was detected ten times or more. The chain links TRBV3-1 to TRBJ2-1, with 8 bases aligning to TRBD1. The CDR3 is 15 amino acids. Unmatched junction bases numbered 3, after V lost 5 bases and J lost 0 bases. Per the germline V gene, CDR1 is LGHDT and CDR2 is YNNKEL (reference sequence). This chain's CDR3 is CASSSTGVSYNEQFF. For the CDR3, the DNA is TGTGCCAGCAGCTCGACAGGGGTCTCCTACAATGAGCAGTTCTTC.